Given below is one TCR beta chain in context. The antigen it recognizes is unknown. It has no much larger one-base neighbor in the sample; base qualities were not kept. The time point label, read with the paper, signifies: about 28 days (+/-7) after the second vaccine dose. AZD1222 recipients with second doses at about 4 weeks or about 12 weeks were pooled, because spike-specific TCR depth and breadth did not differ between schedules. Vaccinee samples were obtained from the UK trials COV001 and COV002, which included a single-blind randomized controlled phase 2/3 trial of AZD1222 (ChAdOx1 nCoV-19) in healthy adults. For TCRbeta chain sequencing, PBMC samples were collected from trial participants at day 0 and at day 28 after the second dose. The sample is drawn from a study of T cell responses to AZD1222 COVID-19 vaccine (dated by TCRdb to the early 2020s). Notes on the research overall: A total of 230 to 250 trial participants underwent TCR sequencing, of whom more than 200 had received two doses of AZD1222 and about 25 had received two doses of the MenACWY control vaccine. Trial participants were enrolled by age into subgroups of 18-55, 56-69 and 70-plus years, and around 150, 28 and 57 TCR-sequenced participants, respectively, were included in these subgroups. Broad study findings and their caveats: Vaccine-associated CD4 TCRs spanned the whole spike protein, with dominant responses in regions 160-218 and 743-854. Most participants were white British and females outnumbered males, and the authors suggested that clonal diversity may have been underestimated. Spike-specific TCR breadth and depth rose significantly after two AZD1222 doses compared with day 0 and with MenACWY recipients. Because no day 14 peak-response samples were available, the repertoires could be characterized only after the peak T cell response. Conclusions about previously exposed vaccinees are limited, since just 6 or 7 AZD1222 recipients were seropositive for SARS-CoV-2 at baseline. In the small 56-69-year group, the increase in depth fell short of significance, most likely because of low power. Epitopes outside the regions mutated in the B.1.351 and B.1.1.7 variants were reportedly recognized by nearly half of the unique spike-specific TCRs.

Inclusive of the bounding cysteine and phenylalanine, the CDR3 is 15 residues long. Of the read, only the CDR3 DNA is kept; its 45 bases are in frame from base 1. V has 3 bases trimmed and J has 8 bases trimmed; junction bases matching no gene number 10. CDR1 SGDLS and CDR2 YYNGEE were looked up in the germline V gene. The CDR3 regions of human TCRbeta chains were subjected to immunosequencing. Processing in the source paper ran as follows. Repertoire TCRs were checked for matches against a reference library of SARS-CoV-2-specific TCRs that had been generated using the MIRA antigen-specificity platform. Breadth meant the fraction of unique TCRs that were SARS-CoV-2-associated, whereas depth meant the fraction of total T cells that were SARS-CoV-2-associated. Each spike-specific TCR was assigned to its reactive spike region and to a CD4 or CD8 class using the MIRA data. Log10-transformed breadth and depth values were compared by one-way ANOVA with Sidak's multiple comparisons tests. TCRdb obtained this table from immuneACCESS and retained in-frame rearrangements with V and J assigned. These tables miss some clones; where compared with another copy, unresolved V genes account for less than half of the shortfall, and the remainder is unexplained. The D gene and trimming were derived from the DNA, and the V and J assignments and clone size from that table. The sample table shows 150,000 to 200,000 clones, and approximately 94% are seen once. The ten top clones hold approximately 4.8% of the sample.

The chain employs TRBV9 and TRBJ1-4, and 7 junctional nucleotides match TRBD1. This specimen consisted of peripheral blood, obtained 28 days after the second AZD1222 dose. The source is an adult who received the AZD1222 COVID-19 vaccine. The CDR3 region: CASSATTGSGEKLFF. The nucleotide sequence reads TGTGCCAGCAGCGCAACGACAGGGAGCGGCGAAAAACTGTTTTTT.